This T cell receptor beta chain is drawn from a study of blood T cell repertoires in COVID-19. Sequencing used immunoSEQ multiplex PCR; TCRdb keeps in-frame clones, though not all of them. Seen here are 200,000 or so clones, around 83% observed once, and the top ten hold around 2.4%. The CDR3 sequence is 13 residues long. CDR1 and CDR2 (germline): MNHEY, SVGEGT. V was clipped by 0 bases and J by 7 bases, with 10 bases between them. The TCR comes from a middle-aged man who had recovered from COVID-19. This chain connects TRBV6-2 or TRBV6-3 to TRBJ2-7, with D possibly being TRBD2 (6 bases). Sample: peripheral blood. CDR3 DNA sequence: TGTGCCAGCAGTTACTCCCGGGGGAGGGAGCAGTACTTC. This sequence encodes CASSYSRGREQYF.